Listed below are T cell receptor beta chains from one sample, sequenced in a study of blood T cells in healthy people across ages. TCRdb independently ran MiXCR on the 5' RACE reads; one entry per CDR3 protein. This table has hundreds of thousands of distinct CDR3 sequences, more than 20% appearing once. The sequenced sample consisted of blood. The receptors were gathered from a man in his 70s in good health. CDR3s include the opening cysteine and the closing phenylalanine or tryptophan. The order of the fields is CDR3 protein, CDR3 DNA, D gene, J gene, V gene, clone size. A D gene is named only where the DNA matches it firmly. A row's size may be missing; if present it is once, few, many or a size class.

CDR3: CAISAGQNNSPLHF
DNA: TGTGCCATCAGTGCAGGGCAGAATAATTCACCCCTCCACTTT
D: -
J: TRBJ1-6
V: TRBV10-3
size: few

CDR3: CASRGLAGENEQFF
DNA: TGTGCCAGCAGGGGACTAGCGGGAGAAAATGAGCAGTTCTTC
D: TRBD2
J: TRBJ2-1
V: TRBV3-1
size: -

CDR3: CASGTGEENTEAFF
DNA: TGCGCCAGCGGGACAGGGGAAGAGAACACTGAAGCTTTCTTT
D: TRBD1
J: TRBJ1-1
V: TRBV5-1
size: few

CDR3: CASSHPGRGSYNEQFF
DNA: TGTGCCAGCAGCCACCCCGGGAGGGGCTCCTACAATGAGCAGTTCTTC
D: TRBD2
J: TRBJ2-1
V: TRBV3-1
size: -

CDR3: CASSQDRQGNSPLHF
DNA: TGCGCCAGCAGCCAAGATCGACAGGGGAATTCACCCCTCCACTTT
D: TRBD1
J: TRBJ1-6
V: TRBV4-1
size: few

CDR3: CASSLDGADSYEQYF
DNA: TGCGCCAGCAGCTTGGACGGGGCCGACTCCTACGAGCAGTACTTC
D: -
J: TRBJ2-7
V: TRBV5-1
size: -

CDR3: CSGVIWTGGYEQYF
DNA: TGCAGCGGTGTCATCTGGACAGGGGGCTACGAGCAGTACTTC
D: TRBD1
J: TRBJ2-7
V: TRBV29-1
size: -

CDR3: CASSFAGTRGTQYF
DNA: TGTGCCAGCAGTTTCGCCGGGACCAGGGGGACCCAGTACTTC
D: -
J: TRBJ2-5
V: TRBV27
size: few

CDR3: CASSPGRSTYEQYF
DNA: TGTGCCAGCAGCCCAGGACGCAGCACCTACGAGCAGTACTTC
D: -
J: TRBJ2-7
V: TRBV3-1
size: many

CDR3: CASSSPQGGNEQFF
DNA: TGCGCCAGCAGCTCGCCCCAGGGGGGCAATGAGCAGTTCTTC
D: -
J: TRBJ2-1
V: TRBV5-1
size: -

CDR3: CASSYVGASDEQFF
DNA: TGTGCCAGCAGTTACGTGGGGGCCAGCGATGAGCAGTTCTTC
D: -
J: TRBJ2-1
V: TRBV6-2/TRBV6-3
size: -

CDR3: CASSDYPPGSGNTIYF
DNA: TGTGCCAGCAGTGACTATCCCCCCGGGTCTGGAAACACCATATATTTT
D: -
J: TRBJ1-3
V: TRBV2
size: few

CDR3: CASSQLPTYEQYF
DNA: TGTGCCAGCAGCCAATTGCCAACCTACGAGCAGTACTTC
D: -
J: TRBJ2-7
V: TRBV3-1
size: many

CDR3: CASSFGLAKEETQYF
DNA: TGTGCCAGCAGTTTTGGATTAGCCAAAGAAGAGACCCAGTACTTC
D: -
J: TRBJ2-5
V: TRBV12-3/TRBV12-4
size: many

CDR3: CASSTWTGYEQYF
DNA: TGTGCCAGCAGCACCTGGACAGGGTACGAGCAGTACTTC
D: TRBD1
J: TRBJ2-7
V: TRBV7-6
size: -

CDR3: CASSLAGSSGANVLTF
DNA: TGCGCCAGCAGCTTGGCCGGGAGCTCTGGGGCCAACGTCCTGACTTTC
D: -
J: TRBJ2-6
V: TRBV5-1
size: -

CDR3: CASSYPAGVYEQYF
DNA: TGTGCCAGCAGTTATCCAGCGGGAGTCTACGAGCAGTACTTC
D: TRBD2
J: TRBJ2-7
V: TRBV28
size: few

CDR3: CASSLAPSLNEQFF
DNA: TGTGCCAGCAGCTTAGCGCCTAGCTTAAATGAGCAGTTCTTC
D: -
J: TRBJ2-1
V: TRBV11-1
size: few

CDR3: CSARETEAGNTIYF
DNA: TGCAGTGCTAGGGAGACAGAGGCTGGAAACACCATATATTTT
D: -
J: TRBJ1-3
V: TRBV20-1
size: few

CDR3: CASSWTCGRVGGELFF
DNA: TGTGCCAGCAGCTGGACTTGCGGGAGGGTTGGCGGGGAGCTGTTTTTT
D: TRBD2
J: TRBJ2-2
V: TRBV7-2
size: -

CDR3: CATSRDLENTEAFF
DNA: TGTGCCACCAGCAGAGATTTGGAGAACACTGAAGCTTTCTTT
D: -
J: TRBJ1-1
V: TRBV15
size: few

CDR3: CSARLNEQFF
DNA: TGCAGTGCTAGACTTAATGAGCAGTTCTTC
D: -
J: TRBJ2-1
V: TRBV20-1
size: few

CDR3: CASSIRGSGDEQYF
DNA: TGTGCCAGTAGTATACGCGGGAGTGGGGACGAGCAGTACTTC
D: TRBD2
J: TRBJ2-7
V: TRBV19
size: few

CDR3: CASSFPGSSSYEQYF
DNA: TGTGCCAGCAGCTTCCCTGGCAGTAGTTCCTACGAGCAGTACTTC
D: -
J: TRBJ2-7
V: TRBV7-2
size: few

CDR3: CASRRTSDDNEQFF
DNA: TGCGCCAGCAGAAGGACTAGCGATGACAATGAGCAGTTCTTC
D: TRBD2
J: TRBJ2-1
V: TRBV5-1
size: few

CDR3: CATSDSSRETQYF
DNA: TGTGCCACCAGTGATAGCTCTAGGGAGACCCAGTACTTC
D: -
J: TRBJ2-5
V: TRBV24-1
size: once

CDR3: CSVTRTGGETQYF
DNA: TGCAGCGTTACCCGGACAGGGGGAGAGACCCAGTACTTC
D: TRBD1
J: TRBJ2-5
V: TRBV29-1
size: -

CDR3: CASSLLPGTTNEKLFF
DNA: TGTGCCAGCAGTTTATTGCCCGGGACAACTAATGAAAAACTGTTTTTT
D: -
J: TRBJ1-4
V: TRBV28
size: few

CDR3: CASSQGLAGEPDTQYF
DNA: TGCGCCAGCAGCCAAGGACTAGCGGGAGAACCAGATACGCAGTATTTT
D: TRBD2
J: TRBJ2-3
V: TRBV4-3
size: -

CDR3: CASSFSSNSPLHF
DNA: TGTGCCAGCAGCTTCTCCTCTAATTCACCCCTCCACTTT
D: -
J: TRBJ1-6
V: TRBV5-5
size: -

CDR3: CASSPDRRQETQYF
DNA: TGTGCCAGCAGTCCTGACAGGCGCCAAGAGACCCAGTACTTC
D: -
J: TRBJ2-5
V: TRBV5-6
size: -

CDR3: CASSPAGLVGEGDTQYF
DNA: TGTGCCAGCAGCCCCGCTGGACTAGTGGGAGAAGGAGATACGCAGTATTTT
D: TRBD2
J: TRBJ2-3
V: TRBV7-3
size: -

CDR3: CATKGNTEAFF
DNA: TGTGCCACCAAGGGGAACACTGAAGCTTTCTTT
D: -
J: TRBJ1-1
V: TRBV2
size: -

CDR3: CASRDTSSGNTIYF
DNA: TGTGCCAGCAGAGACACGAGCTCTGGAAACACCATATATTTT
D: -
J: TRBJ1-3
V: TRBV12-3/TRBV12-4
size: -

CDR3: CASSASGATEAFF
DNA: TGTGCCAGCAGCGCCTCAGGGGCCACTGAAGCTTTCTTT
D: -
J: TRBJ1-1
V: TRBV9
size: many

CDR3: CASSHRGSGAPDTQYF
DNA: TGCGCCAGCAGCCACCGGGGTAGCGGGGCCCCAGATACGCAGTATTTT
D: TRBD2
J: TRBJ2-3
V: TRBV4-1
size: few